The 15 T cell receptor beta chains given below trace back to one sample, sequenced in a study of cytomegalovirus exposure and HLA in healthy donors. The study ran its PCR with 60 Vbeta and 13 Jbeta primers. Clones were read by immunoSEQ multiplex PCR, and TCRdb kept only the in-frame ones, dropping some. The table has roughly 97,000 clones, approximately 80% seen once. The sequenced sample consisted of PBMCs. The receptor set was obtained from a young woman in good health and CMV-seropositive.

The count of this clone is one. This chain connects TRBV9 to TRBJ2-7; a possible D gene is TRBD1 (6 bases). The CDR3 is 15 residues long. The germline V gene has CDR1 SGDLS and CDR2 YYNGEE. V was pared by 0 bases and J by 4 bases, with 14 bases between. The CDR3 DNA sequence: TGTGCCAGCAGCGTAGGTCCAGGGGATATTTACGAGCAGTACTTC. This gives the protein CASSVGPGDIYEQYF.

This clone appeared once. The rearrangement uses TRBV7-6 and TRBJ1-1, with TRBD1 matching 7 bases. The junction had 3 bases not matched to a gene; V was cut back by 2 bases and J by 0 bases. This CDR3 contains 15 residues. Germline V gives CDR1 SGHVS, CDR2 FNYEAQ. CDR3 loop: CASSLSTGLNTEAFF. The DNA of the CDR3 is TGTGCCAGCAGCTTATCGACAGGGTTGAACACTGAAGCTTTCTTT.

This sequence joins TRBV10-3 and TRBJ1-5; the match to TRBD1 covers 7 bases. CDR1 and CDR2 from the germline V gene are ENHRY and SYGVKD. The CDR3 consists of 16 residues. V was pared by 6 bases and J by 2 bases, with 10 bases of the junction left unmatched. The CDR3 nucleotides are TGTGCCATCAGCCCAAACAGGGGTGGAGGCAATCAGCCCCAGCATTTT. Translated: CAISPNRGGGNQPQHF.

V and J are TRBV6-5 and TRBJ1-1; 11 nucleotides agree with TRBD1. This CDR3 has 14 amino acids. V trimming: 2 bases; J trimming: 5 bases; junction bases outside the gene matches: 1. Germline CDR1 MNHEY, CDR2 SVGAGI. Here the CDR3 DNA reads TGTGCCAGCAGTTACGGGACAGGGGGAACTGAAGCTTTCTTT. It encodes CASSYGTGGTEAFF.

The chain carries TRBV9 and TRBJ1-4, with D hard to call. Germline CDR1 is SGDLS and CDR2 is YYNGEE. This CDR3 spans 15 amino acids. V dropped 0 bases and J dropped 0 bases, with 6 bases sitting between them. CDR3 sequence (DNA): TGTGCCAGCAGCGTAGGGCCGTCAACTAATGAAAAACTGTTTTTT. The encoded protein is CASSVGPSTNEKLFF. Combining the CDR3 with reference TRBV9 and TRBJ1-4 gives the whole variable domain DSGVTQTPKHLITATGQRVTLRCSPRSGDLSVYWYQQSLDQGLQFLIQYYNGEERAKGNILERFSAQQFPDLHSELNLSSLELGDSALYFCASSVGPSTNEKLFFGSGTQLSVL.

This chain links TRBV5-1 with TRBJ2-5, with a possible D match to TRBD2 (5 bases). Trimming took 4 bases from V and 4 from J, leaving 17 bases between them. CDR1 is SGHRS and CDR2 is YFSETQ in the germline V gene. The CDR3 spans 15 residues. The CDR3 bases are TGCGCCAGCAGCGGGAGAATAGGGTTCCGAGAGACCCAGTACTTC. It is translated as CASSGRIGFRETQYF. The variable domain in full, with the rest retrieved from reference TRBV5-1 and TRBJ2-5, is KAGVTQTPRYLIKTRGQQVTLSCSPISGHRSVSWYQQTPGQGLQFLFEYFSETQRNKGNFPGRFSGRQFSNSRSEMNVSTLELGDSALYLCASSGRIGFRETQYFGPGTRLLVL.

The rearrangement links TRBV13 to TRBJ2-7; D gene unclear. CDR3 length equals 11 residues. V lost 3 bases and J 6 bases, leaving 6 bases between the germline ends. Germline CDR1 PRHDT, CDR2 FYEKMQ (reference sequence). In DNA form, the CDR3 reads TGTGCCAGCAGCTTGCGTGGCGAGCAGTACTTC. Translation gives CASSLRGEQYF.

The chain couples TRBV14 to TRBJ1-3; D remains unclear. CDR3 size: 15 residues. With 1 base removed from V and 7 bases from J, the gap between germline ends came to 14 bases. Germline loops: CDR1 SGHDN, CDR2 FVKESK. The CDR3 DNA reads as TGTGCCAGCAGCCAAGGCCGGGTTCCGCAGAACACCATATATTTT. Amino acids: CASSQGRVPQNTIYF.

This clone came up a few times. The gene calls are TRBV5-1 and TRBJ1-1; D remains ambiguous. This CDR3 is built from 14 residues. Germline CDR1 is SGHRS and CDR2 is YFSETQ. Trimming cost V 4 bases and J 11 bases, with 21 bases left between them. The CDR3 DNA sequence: TGCGCCAGCAGCCTAGCCCCGGGGTCGGAGTTCGCTTTCTTT. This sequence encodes CASSLAPGSEFAFF.

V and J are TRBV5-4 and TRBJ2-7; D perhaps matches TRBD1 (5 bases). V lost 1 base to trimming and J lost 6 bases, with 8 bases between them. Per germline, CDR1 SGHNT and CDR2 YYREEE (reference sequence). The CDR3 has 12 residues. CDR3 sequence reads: CASSLRQGEQYF. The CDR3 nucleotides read TGTGCCAGCAGCTTGAGGCAGGGCGAGCAGTACTTC.

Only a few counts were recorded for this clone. CDR3 sequence reads: CASSGGDYEQYF. The CDR3 coding sequence is TGTGCCAGCAGCGGGGGGGACTACGAGCAGTACTTC. This chain links TRBV11-2 with TRBJ2-7, with 7 bases fitting TRBD2. The germline gives CDR1 SGHAT, CDR2 FQNNGV. V lost 5 bases, J lost 3 bases, and 1 base stayed unmatched. This CDR3 is built from 12 residues.

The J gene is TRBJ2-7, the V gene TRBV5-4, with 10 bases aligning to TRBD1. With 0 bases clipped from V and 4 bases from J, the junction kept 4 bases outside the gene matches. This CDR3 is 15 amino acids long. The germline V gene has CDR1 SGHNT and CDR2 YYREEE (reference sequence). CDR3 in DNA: TGTGCCAGCAGCTTGGGGGACAGGGGTCCATACGAGCAGTACTTC. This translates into CASSLGDRGPYEQYF.

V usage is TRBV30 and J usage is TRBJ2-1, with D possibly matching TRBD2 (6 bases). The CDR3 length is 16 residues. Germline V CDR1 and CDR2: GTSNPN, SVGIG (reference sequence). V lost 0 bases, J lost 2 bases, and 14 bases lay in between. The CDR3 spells CAWSVLGSGPYNEQFF. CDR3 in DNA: TGTGCCTGGAGTGTACTCGGTAGCGGACCCTACAATGAGCAGTTCTTC.

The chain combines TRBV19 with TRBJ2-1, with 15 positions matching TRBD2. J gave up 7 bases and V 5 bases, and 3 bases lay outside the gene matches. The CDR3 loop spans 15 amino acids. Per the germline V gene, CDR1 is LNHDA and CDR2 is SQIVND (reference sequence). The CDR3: CASSSGLAGGNEQFF. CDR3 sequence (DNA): TGTGCCAGTAGTTCGGGACTAGCGGGAGGTAATGAGCAGTTCTTC.

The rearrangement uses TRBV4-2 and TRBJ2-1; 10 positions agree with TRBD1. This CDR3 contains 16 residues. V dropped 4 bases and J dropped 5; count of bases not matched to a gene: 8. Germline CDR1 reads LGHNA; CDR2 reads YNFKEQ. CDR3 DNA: TGTGCCAGCAGCCTCTCCGGGACAGGGGCCGACAATGAGCAGTTCTTC. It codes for CASSLSGTGADNEQFF.